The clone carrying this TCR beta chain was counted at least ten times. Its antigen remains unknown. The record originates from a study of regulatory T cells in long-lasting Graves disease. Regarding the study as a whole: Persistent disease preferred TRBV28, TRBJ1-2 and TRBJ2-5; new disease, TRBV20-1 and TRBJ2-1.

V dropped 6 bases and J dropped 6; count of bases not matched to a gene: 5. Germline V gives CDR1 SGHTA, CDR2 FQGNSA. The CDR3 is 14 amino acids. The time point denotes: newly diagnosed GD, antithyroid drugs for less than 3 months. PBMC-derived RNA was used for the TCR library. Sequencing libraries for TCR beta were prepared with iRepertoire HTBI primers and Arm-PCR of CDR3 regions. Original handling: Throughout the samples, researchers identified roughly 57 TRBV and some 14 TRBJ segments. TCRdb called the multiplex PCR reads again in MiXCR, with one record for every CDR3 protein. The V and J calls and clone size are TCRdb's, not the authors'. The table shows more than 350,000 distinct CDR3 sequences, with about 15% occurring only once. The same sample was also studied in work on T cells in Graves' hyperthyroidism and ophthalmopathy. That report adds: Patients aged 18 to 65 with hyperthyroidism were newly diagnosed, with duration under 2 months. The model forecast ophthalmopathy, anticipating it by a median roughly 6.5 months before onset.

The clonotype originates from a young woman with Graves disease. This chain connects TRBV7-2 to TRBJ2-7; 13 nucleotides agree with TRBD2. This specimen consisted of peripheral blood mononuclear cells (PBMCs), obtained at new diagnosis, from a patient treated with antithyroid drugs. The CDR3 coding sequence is TGTGCCAGCAGGCCAGGACTAGCGGGAGCCGAGCAGTACTTC. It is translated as CASRPGLAGAEQYF.